The TCR beta chain under discussion was sequenced for a study of T-cell memory formation after mild COVID-19. TCRdb redid the calling of the 5' RACE reads with MiXCR, one entry per CDR3 protein. The table lists 15,000 to 20,000 distinct CDR3 sequences, 23% of them singletons. The germline V gene has CDR1 MNHNS and CDR2 SASEGT. V was pared by 2 bases and J by 5 bases, with 12 bases of the junction left unmatched. The CDR3 is made up of 18 amino acids. Ten or more counts support this clonotype. The clonotype comes from a man between 18 and 29 years old who had mild COVID-19 (a few samples of this study predate the infection). Cell type and time point are not known. The sequencing sample was made of PBMCs or a T cell subset sorted from them (not recorded which). The chain couples TRBV6-1 to TRBJ2-5; TRBD2 matches at 12 bases. The DNA of the CDR3 is TGTGCCAGCAGTGAATGGACTCTAGCGGGGGGGCCGGGGGAGACCCAGTACTTC. This gives the protein CASSEWTLAGGPGETQYF.